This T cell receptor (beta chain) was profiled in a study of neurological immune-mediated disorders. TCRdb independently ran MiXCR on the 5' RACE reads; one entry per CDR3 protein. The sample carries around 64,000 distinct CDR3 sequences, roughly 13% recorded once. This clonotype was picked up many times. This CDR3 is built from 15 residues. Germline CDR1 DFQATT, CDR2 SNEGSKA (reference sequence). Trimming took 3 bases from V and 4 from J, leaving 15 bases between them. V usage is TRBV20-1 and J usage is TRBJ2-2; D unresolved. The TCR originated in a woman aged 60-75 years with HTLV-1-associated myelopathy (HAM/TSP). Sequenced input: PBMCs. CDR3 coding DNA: TGCAGTGCTAGCTGTAAGGGAAATGGCACCGGGGAGCTGTTTTTT. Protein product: CSASCKGNGTGELFF.